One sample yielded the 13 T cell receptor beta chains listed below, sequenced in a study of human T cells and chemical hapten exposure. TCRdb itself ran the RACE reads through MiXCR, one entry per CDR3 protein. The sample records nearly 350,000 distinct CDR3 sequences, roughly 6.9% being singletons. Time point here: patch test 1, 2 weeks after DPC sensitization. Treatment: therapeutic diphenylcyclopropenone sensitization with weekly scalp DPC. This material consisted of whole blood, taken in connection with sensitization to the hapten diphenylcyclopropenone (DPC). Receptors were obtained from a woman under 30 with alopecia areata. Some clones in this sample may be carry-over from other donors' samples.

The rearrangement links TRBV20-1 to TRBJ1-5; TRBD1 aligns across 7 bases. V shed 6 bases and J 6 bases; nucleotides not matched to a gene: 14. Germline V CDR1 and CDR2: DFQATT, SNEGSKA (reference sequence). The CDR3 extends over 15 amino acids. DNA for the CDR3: TGCAGTGCCCCGGAAGAGGGGGCTCTCGCTCAGCCCCAGCATTTT. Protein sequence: CSAPEEGALAQPQHF.

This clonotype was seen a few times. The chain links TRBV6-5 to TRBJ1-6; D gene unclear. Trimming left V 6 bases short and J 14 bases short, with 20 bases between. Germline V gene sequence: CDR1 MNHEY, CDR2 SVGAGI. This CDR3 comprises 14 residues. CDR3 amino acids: CASRAPGAKATLHF. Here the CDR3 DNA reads TGTGCCAGCAGGGCCCCGGGAGCAAAGGCCACCCTCCACTTT.

CDR3 nucleotides: TGTGCCAGCAGTCCGGGGGGACTCCGGATGGGCTACACCTTC. Translated, it gives CASSPGGLRMGYTF. The chain couples TRBV5-8 to TRBJ1-2; perhaps TRBD1 as D (5 bases). CDR1 and CDR2 (germline): SGHTS, YDEGEE. V dropped 5 bases and J dropped 8 bases, with 19 bases sitting between them. The CDR3 loop spans 14 amino acids.

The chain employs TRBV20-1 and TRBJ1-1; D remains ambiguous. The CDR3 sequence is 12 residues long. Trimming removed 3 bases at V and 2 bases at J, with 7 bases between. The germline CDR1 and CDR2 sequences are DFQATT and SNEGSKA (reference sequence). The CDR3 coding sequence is TGCAGTGCTAGGGAGCCAAACACTGAAGCTTTCTTT. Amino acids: CSAREPNTEAFF.

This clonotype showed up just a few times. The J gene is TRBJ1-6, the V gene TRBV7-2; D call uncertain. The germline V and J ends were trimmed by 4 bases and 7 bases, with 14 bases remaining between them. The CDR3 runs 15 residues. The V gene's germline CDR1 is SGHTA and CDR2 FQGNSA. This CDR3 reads CASSSTYLGNSPLHF. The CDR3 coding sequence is TGTGCCAGCAGCTCGACCTACTTGGGCAATTCACCCCTCCACTTT.

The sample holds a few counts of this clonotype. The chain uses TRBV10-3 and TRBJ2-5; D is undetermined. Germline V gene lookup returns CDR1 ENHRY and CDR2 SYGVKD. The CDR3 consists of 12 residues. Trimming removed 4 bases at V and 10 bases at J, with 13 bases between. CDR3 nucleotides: TGTGCCATCAGTGCGACACAAGATAACCAGTACTTC. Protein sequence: CAISATQDNQYF.

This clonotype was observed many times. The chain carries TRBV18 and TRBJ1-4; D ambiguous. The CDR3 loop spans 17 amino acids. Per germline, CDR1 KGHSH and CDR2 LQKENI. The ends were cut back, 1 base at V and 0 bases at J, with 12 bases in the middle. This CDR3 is CASSPLPASATNEKLFF. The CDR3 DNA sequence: TGTGCCAGCTCACCACTTCCAGCCTCTGCAACTAATGAAAAACTGTTTTTT.

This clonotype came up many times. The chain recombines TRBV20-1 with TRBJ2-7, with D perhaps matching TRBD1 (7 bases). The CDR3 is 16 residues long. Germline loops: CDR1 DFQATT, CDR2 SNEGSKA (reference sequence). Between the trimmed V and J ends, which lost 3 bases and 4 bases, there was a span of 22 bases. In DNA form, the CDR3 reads TGCAGTGCTAGGCCCATCAGGGGGGAAGGGTATTACGAGCAGTACTTC. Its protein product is CSARPIRGEGYYEQYF.

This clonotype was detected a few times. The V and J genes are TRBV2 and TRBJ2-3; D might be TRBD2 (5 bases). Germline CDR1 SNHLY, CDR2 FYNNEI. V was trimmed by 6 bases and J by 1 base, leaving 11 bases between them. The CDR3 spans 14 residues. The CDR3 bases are TGTGCCAGCAGAAGTCTGGGAGGCACAGATACGCAGTATTTT. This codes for CASRSLGGTDTQYF.

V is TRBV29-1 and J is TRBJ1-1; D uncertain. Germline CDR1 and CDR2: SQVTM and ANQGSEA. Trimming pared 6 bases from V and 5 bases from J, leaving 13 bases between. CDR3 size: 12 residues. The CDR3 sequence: CSVDRALTEAFF. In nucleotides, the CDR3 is TGCAGCGTGGACCGGGCCTTGACTGAAGCTTTCTTT.

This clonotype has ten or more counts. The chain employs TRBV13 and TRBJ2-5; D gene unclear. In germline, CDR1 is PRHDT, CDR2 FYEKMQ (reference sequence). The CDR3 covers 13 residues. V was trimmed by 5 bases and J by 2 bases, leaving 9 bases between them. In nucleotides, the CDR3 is TGTGCCAGCAGCCTGGACGTACAAGAGACCCAGTACTTC. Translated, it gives CASSLDVQETQYF.

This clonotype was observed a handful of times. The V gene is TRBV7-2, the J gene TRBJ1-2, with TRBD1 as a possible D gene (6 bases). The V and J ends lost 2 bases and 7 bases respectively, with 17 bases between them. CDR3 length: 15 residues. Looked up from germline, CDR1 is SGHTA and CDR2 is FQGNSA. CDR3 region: CASSLFAGGAVGYTF. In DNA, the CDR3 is TGTGCCAGCAGCTTATTTGCTGGGGGGGCGGTTGGCTACACCTTC.

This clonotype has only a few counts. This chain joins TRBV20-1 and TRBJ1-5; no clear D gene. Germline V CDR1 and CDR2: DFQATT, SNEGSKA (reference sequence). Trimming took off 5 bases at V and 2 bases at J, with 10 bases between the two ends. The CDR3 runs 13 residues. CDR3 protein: CSAAERGNQPQHF. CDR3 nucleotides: TGCAGTGCTGCCGAGAGAGGCAATCAGCCCCAGCATTTT.